This T cell receptor (beta chain) appears in the sequencing data of a study of cytomegalovirus exposure and HLA in healthy donors. Findings and limits, study-wide: In a later analysis, around 18,000 TCR beta sequences were associated with HLA alleles at 0.05 false discovery rate. Among donors in an Asian-associated ancestry cluster, a later analysis reportedly found fewer N-insertions than the roughly 670-donor mean. An analysis done earlier found most TCR beta V segments productive about 90% or about 30% of the time.

About this clone: Its specificity is unknown.

This PCR relied on a set of 60 Vbeta primers and 13 Jbeta primers. Generated by immunoSEQ multiplex PCR, the TCRdb table keeps only in-frame clones and is missing some. The sample has some 140,000 clones, roughly 85% seen once. Germline V gene sequence: CDR1 SGHTA, CDR2 FQGNSA. Trimming shortened V by 5 bases and J by 2 bases, and 13 bases separated the two germline ends. This CDR3 region has 14 residues. This sequence originates from a middle-aged man in good health and CMV-seropositive. J is TRBJ2-7 and V is TRBV7-2, with D unclear. The sample taken for sequencing was PBMCs. CDR3 in DNA: TGTGCCAGCAGCCCCACCCGGCGGCCCTACGAGCAGTACTTC. This sequence encodes CASSPTRRPYEQYF.